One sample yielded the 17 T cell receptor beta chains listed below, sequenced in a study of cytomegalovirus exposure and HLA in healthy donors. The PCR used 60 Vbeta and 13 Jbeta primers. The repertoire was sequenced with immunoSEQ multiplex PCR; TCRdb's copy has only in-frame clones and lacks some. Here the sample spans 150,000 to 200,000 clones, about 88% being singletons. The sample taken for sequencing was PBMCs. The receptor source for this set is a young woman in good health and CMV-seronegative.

CDR3: CASSLRTGNYEQYF. The CDR3 region has the DNA TGTGCCAGCAGTCTACGGACAGGGAACTACGAGCAGTACTTC. This chain uses TRBV27 with TRBJ2-5; 8 nucleotides align to TRBD1. The J call may be faulty, since TRBJ2-7 better matches the DNA end. The CDR3 length is 14 residues. In germline, CDR1 is MNHEY, CDR2 SMNVEV (reference sequence).

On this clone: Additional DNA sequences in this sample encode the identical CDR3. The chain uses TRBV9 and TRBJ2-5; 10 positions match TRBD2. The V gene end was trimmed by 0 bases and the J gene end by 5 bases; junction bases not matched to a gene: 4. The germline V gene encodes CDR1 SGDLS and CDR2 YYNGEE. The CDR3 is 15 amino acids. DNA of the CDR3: TGTGCCAGCAGCGTAGGATCTAGCGGGGGTGAGACCCAGTACTTC. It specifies CASSVGSSGGETQYF. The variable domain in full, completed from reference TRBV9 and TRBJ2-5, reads DSGVTQTPKHLITATGQRVTLRCSPRSGDLSVYWYQQSLDQGLQFLIQYYNGEERAKGNILERFSAQQFPDLHSELNLSSLELGDSALYFCASSVGSSGGETQYFGPGTRLLVL.

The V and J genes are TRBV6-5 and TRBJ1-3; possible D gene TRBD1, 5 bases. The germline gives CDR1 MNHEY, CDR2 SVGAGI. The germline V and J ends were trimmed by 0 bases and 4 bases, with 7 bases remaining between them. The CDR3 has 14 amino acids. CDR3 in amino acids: CASSYSGVGNTIYF. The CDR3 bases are TGTGCCAGCAGTTACTCAGGGGTCGGAAACACCATATATTTT.

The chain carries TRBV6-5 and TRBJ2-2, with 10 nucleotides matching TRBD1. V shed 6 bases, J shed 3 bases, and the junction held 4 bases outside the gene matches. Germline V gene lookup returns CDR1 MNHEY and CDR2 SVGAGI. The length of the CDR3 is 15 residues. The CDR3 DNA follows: TGTGCCAGCAGCCTGACAGGGGGCTACACCGGGGAGCTGTTTTTT. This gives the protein CASSLTGGYTGELFF.

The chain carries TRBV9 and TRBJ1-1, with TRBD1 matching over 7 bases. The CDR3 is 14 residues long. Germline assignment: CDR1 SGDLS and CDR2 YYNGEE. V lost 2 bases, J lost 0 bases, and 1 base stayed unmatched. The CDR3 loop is CASSVGQMNTEAFF. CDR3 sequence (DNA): TGTGCCAGCAGCGTGGGACAGATGAACACTGAAGCTTTCTTT.

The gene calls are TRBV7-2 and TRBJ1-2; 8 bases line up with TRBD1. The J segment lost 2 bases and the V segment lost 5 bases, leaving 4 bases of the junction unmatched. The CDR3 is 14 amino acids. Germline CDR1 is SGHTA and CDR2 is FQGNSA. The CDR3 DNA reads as TGTGCCAGCAGCGTGGGACAGGAGAACTATGGCTACACCTTC. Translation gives CASSVGQENYGYTF.

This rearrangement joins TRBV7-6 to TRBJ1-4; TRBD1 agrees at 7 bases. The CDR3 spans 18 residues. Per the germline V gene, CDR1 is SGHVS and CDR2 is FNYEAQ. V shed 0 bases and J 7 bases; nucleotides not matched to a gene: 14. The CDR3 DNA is TGTGCCAGCAGCTTAGCCTTGTACCACAGGGGAATAGGTGAAAAACTGTTTTTT. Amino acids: CASSLALYHRGIGEKLFF.

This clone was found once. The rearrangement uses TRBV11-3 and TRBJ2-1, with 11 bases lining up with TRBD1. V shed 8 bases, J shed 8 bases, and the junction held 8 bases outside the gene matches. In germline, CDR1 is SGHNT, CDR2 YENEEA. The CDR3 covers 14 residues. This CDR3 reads CASATGTGGYEQFF. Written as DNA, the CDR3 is TGTGCCAGCGCAACCGGGACAGGGGGATATGAGCAGTTCTTC.

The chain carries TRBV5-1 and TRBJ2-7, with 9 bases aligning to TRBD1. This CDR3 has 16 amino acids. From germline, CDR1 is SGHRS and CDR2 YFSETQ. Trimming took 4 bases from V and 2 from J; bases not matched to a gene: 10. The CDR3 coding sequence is TGCGCCAGCAGCACGCAGACCGGGACAGGGACCTACGAGCAGTACTTC. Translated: CASSTQTGTGTYEQYF.

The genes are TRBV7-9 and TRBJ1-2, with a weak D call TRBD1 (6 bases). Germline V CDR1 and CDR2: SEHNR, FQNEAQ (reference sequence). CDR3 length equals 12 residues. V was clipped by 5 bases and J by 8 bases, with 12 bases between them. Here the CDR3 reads CASSLGQSGYTF. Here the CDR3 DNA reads TGTGCCAGCAGCCTGGGACAATCCGGCTACACCTTC.

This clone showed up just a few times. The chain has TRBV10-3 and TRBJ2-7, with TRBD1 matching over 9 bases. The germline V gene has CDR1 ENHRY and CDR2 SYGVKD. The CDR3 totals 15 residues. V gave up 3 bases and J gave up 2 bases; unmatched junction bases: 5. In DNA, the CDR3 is TGTGCCATCAGTGACGGACAGGGGATGGCCTACGAGCAGTACTTC. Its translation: CAISDGQGMAYEQYF.

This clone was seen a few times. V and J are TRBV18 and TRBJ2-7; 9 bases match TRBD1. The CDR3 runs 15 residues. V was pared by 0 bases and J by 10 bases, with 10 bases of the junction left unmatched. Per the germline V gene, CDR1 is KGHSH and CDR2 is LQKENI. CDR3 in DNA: TGTGCCAGCTCACCACCGGGACAGGGTCTAGCTTTTCAGTACTTC. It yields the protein CASSPPGQGLAFQYF.

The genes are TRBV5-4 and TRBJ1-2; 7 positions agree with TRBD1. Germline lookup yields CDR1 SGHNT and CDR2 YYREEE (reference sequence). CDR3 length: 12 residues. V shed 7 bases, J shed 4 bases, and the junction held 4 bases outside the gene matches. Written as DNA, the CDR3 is TGTGCCAGCCACGACAGGGCCTATGGCTACACCTTC. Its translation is CASHDRAYGYTF. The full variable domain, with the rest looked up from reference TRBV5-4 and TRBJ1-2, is ETGVTQSPTHLIKTRGQQVTLRCSSQSGHNTVSWYQQALGQGPQFIFQYYREEENGRGNFPPRFSGLQFPNYSSELNVNALELDDSALYLCASHDRAYGYTFGSGTRLTVV.

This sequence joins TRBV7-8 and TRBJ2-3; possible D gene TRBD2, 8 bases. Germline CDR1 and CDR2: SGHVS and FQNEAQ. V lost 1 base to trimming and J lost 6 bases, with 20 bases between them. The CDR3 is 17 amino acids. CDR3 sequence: CASSLGVGRVRGDTQYF. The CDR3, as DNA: TGTGCCAGCAGCTTAGGAGTCGGGAGGGTCAGGGGGGATACGCAGTATTTT.

CDR3 in amino acids: CASREQGSTGELFF. The CDR3 nucleotides are TGCGCCAGCCGAGAACAGGGGAGCACCGGGGAGCTGTTTTTT. J is TRBJ2-2 and V is TRBV5-1, with 7 bases identical to TRBD1. The CDR3 totals 14 residues. Germline CDR1 SGHRS, CDR2 YFSETQ. Germline trimming cut 7 bases from V and 4 bases from J; bases unmatched to any gene: 7.

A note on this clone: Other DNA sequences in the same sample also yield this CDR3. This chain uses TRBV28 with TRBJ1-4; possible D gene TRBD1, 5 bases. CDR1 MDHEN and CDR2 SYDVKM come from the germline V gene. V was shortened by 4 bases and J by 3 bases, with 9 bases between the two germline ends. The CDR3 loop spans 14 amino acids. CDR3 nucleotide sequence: TGTGCCAGCAGTTCCCAGGGATCTAATGAAAAACTGTTTTTT. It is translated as CASSSQGSNEKLFF.

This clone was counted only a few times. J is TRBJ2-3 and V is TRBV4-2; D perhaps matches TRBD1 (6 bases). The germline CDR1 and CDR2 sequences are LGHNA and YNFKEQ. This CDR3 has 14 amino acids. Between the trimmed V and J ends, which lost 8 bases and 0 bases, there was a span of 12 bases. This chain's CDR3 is CASRRDTSTDTQYF. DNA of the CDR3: TGTGCCAGCCGCCGGGACACTAGCACAGATACGCAGTATTTT.